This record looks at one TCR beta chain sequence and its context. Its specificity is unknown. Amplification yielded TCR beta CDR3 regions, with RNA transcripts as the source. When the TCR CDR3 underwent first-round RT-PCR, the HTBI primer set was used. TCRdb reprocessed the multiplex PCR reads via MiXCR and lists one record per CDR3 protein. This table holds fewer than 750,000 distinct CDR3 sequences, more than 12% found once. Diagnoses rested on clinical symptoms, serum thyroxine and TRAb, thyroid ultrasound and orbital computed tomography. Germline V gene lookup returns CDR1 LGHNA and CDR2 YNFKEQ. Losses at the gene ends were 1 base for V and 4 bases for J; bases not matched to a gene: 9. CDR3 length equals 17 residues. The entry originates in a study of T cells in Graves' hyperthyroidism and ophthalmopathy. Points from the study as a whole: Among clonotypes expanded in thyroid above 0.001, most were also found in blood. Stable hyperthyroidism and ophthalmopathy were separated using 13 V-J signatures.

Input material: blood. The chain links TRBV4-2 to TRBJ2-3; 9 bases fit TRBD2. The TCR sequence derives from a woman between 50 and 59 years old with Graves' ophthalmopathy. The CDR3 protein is CASSQGSSGRVSDTQYF. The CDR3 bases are TGTGCCAGCAGCCAAGGAAGTAGCGGGAGAGTTTCAGATACGCAGTATTTT.